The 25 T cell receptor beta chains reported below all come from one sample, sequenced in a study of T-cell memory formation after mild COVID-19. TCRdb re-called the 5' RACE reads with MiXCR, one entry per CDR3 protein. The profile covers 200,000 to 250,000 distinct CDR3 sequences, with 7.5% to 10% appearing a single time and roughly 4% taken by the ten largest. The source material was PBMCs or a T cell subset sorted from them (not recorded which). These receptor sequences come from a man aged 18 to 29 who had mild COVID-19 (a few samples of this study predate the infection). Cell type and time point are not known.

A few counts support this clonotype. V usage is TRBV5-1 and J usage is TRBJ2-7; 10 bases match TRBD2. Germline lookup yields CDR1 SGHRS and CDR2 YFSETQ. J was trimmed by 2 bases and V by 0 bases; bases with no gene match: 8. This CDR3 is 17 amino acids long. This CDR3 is CASSLGLASGGAYEQYV. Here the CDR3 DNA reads TGCGCCAGCAGCTTGGGGTTAGCTAGCGGGGGAGCCTACGAGCAGTACGTC.

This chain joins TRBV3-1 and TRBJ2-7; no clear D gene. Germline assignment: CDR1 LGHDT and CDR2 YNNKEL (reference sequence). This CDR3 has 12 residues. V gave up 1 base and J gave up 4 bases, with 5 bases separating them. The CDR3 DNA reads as TGTGCCAGCAGCCAAGTGGGATACGAGCAGTACTTC. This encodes CASSQVGYEQYF.

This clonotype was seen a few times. CDR3 in amino acids: CASSIGSGANVLTF. DNA of the CDR3: TGTGCCAGTAGTATCGGGTCTGGGGCCAACGTCCTGACTTTC. The rearrangement links TRBV19 to TRBJ2-6; the D is unclear. Trimming stripped 3 bases from V and 1 base from J, with 4 bases between. The CDR3 sequence is 14 residues long. Germline V CDR1 and CDR2: LNHDA, SQIVND (reference sequence).

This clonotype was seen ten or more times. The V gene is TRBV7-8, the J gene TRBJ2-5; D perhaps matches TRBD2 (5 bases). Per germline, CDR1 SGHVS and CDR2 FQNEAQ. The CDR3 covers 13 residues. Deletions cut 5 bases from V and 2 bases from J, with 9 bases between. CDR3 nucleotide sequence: TGTGCCAGCAGCCCCAGCGGACAAGAGACCCAGTACTTC. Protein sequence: CASSPSGQETQYF.

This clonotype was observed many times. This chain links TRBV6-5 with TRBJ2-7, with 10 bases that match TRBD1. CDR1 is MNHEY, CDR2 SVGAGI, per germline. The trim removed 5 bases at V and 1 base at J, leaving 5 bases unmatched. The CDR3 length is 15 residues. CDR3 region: CASSRQGALSYEQYV. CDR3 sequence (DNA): TGTGCCAGCAGTCGACAGGGGGCTTTATCCTACGAGCAGTACGTC.

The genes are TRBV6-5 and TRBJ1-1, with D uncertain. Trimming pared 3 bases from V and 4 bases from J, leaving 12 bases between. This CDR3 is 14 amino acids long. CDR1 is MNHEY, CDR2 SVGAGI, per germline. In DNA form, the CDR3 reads TGTGCCAGCAGTTATTCGCTGGGCAGCACTGAAGCTTTCTTT. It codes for CASSYSLGSTEAFF.

The chain's CDR3 is CASSLQDNQPQHF. CDR3 nucleotides: TGTGCCAGCAGTTTACAGGACAATCAGCCCCAGCATTTT. The V and J genes are TRBV27 and TRBJ1-5; D unclear. V gave up 2 bases and J gave up 3 bases, with 5 bases separating them. CDR1 is MNHEY, CDR2 SMNVEV, per germline (reference sequence). This CDR3 has 13 amino acids.

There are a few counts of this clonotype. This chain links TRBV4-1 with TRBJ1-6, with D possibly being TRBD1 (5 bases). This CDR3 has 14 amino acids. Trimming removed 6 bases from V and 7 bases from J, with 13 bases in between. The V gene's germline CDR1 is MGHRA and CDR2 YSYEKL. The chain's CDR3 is CASRTQGGNSPLHF. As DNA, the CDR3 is TGCGCCAGCAGGACCCAGGGAGGCAATTCACCCCTCCACTTT.

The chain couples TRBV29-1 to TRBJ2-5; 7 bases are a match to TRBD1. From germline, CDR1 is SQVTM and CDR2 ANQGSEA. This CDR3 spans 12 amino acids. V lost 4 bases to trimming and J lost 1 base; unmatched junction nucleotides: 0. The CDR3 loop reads CSVGDSQETQYF. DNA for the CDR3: TGCAGCGTTGGGGACAGCCAAGAGACCCAGTACTTC. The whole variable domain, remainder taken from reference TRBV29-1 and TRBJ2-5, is SAVISQKPSRDICQRGTSLTIQCQVDSQVTMMFWYRQQPGQSLTLIATANQGSEATYESGFVIDKFPISRPNLTFSTLTVSNMSPEDSSIYLCSVGDSQETQYFGPGTRLLVL.

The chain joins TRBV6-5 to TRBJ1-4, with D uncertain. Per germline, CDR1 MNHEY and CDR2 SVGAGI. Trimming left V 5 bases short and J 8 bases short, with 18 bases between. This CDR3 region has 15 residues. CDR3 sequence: CASSPFGGGAEKLFF. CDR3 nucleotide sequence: TGTGCCAGCAGTCCTTTTGGCGGTGGCGCCGAAAAACTGTTTTTT.

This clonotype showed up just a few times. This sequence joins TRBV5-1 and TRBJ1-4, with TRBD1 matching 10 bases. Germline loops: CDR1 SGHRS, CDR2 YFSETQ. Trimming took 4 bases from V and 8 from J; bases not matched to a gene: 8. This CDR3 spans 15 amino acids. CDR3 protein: CASSTAGTGDEKLFF. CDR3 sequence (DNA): TGCGCCAGCAGCACAGCCGGGACAGGGGACGAAAAACTGTTTTTT.

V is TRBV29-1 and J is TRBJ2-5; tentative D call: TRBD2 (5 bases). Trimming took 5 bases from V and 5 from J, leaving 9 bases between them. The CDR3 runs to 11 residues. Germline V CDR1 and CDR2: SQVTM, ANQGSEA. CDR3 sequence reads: CSVRGLETQYF. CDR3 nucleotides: TGCAGCGTTCGAGGGTTGGAGACCCAGTACTTC.

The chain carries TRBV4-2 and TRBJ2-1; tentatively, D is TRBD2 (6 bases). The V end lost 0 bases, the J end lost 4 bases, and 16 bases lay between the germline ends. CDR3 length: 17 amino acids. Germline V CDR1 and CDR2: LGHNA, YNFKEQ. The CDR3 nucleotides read TGTGCCAGCAGCCAAGAATCGGGGGTTGCAAATTACAATGAGCAGTTCTTC. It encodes CASSQESGVANYNEQFF.

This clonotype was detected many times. CDR3 coding DNA: TGTGCCAGCAGCCCGCGACTAGCGGGGGGCGGTAAAGATACGCAGTATTTT. This gives the protein CASSPRLAGGGKDTQYF. This chain connects TRBV5-4 to TRBJ2-3; 13 nucleotides line up with TRBD2. J was trimmed by 5 bases and V by 4 bases; bases with no gene match: 10. CDR1 is SGHNT and CDR2 is YYREEE in the germline V gene (reference sequence). The CDR3 consists of 17 residues.

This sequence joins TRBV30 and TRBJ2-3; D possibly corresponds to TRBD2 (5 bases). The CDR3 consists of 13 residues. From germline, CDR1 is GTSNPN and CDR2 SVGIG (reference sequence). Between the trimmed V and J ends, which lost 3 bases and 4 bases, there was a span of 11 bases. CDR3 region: CAWSHRGPDTQYF. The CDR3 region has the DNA TGTGCCTGGAGCCACCGAGGGCCAGATACGCAGTATTTT.

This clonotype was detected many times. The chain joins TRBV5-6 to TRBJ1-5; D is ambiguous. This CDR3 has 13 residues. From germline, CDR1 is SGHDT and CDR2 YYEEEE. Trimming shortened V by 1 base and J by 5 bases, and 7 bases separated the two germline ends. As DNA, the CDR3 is TGTGCCAGCAGCTTGTCCTGGGATCAGCCCCAGCATTTT. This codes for CASSLSWDQPQHF. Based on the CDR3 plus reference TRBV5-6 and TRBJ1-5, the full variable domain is DAGVTQSPTHLIKTRGQQVTLRCSPKSGHDTVSWYQQALGQGPQFIFQYYEEEERQRGNFPDRFSGHQFPNYSSELNVNALLLGDSALYLCASSLSWDQPQHFGDGTRLSIL.

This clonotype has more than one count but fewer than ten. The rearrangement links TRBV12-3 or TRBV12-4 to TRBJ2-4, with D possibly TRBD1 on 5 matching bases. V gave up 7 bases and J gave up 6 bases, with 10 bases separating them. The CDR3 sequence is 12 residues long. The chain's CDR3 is CASTFTGNIQYF. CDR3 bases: TGTGCCAGCACTTTTACAGGAAACATTCAGTACTTC.

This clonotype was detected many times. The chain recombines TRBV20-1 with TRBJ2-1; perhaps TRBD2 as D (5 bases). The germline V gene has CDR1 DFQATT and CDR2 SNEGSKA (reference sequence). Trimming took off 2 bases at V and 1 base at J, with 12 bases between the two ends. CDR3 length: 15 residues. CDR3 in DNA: TGCAGTGCTAGACTAGCAACGAAGTCCTACAATGAGCAGTTCTTC. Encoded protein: CSARLATKSYNEQFF.

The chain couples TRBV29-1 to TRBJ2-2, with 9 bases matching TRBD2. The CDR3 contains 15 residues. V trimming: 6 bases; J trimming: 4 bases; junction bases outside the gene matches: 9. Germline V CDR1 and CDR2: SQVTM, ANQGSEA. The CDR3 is CSVAYSGGGTGELFF. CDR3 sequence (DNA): TGCAGCGTGGCCTATAGCGGGGGAGGCACCGGGGAGCTGTTTTTT.

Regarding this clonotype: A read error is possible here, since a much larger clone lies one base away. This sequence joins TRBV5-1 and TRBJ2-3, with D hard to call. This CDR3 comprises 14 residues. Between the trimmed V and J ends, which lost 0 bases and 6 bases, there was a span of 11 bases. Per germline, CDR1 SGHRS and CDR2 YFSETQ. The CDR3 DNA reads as TGCGCCAGCAGCTTGGAATGGGCAGGCGATACGCAGTATTTT. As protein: CASSLEWAGDTQYF.

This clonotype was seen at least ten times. The CDR3 loop reads CASSRRGETQYF. DNA of the CDR3: TGTGCCAGCAGTCGTCGGGGGGAGACCCAGTACTTC. This chain uses TRBV12-3 or TRBV12-4 with TRBJ2-5, with D maybe TRBD2 (6 bases). Trimming shortened V by 5 bases and J by 5 bases, and 9 bases separated the two germline ends. The length of the CDR3 is 12 residues.

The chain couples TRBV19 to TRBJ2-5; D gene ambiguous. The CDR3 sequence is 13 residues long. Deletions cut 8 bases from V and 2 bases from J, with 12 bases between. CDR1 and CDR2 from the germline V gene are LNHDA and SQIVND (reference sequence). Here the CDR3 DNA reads TGTGCCAGTGCGGCACTGCGACAAGAGACCCAGTACTTC. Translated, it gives CASAALRQETQYF.

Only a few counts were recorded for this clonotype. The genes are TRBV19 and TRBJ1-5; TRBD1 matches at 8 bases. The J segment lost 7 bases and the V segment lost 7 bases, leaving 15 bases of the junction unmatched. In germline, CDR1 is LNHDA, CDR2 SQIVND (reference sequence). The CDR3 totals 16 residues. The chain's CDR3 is CASTLGGSTGEQPQHF. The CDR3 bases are TGTGCCAGTACCCTAGGGGGGTCGACAGGGGAACAGCCCCAGCATTTT.

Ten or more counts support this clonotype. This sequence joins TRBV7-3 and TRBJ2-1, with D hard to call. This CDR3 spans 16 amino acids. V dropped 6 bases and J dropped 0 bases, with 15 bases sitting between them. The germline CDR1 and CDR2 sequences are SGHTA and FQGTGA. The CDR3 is CASSSEFANSYNEQFF. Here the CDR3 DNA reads TGTGCCAGCAGTTCCGAGTTCGCCAACTCCTACAATGAGCAGTTCTTC.

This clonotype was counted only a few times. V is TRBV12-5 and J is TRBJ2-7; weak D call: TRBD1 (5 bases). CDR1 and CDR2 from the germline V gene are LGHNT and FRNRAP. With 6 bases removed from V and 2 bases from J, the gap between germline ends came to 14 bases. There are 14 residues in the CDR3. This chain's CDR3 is CASGPGAGPYEQYF. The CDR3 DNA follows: TGTGCTAGTGGCCCAGGTGCAGGGCCCTACGAGCAGTACTTC.